The text below deals with one T cell receptor (beta chain). What it recognizes is unknown. These data come from a study of STAT5B mutations in CD4+ large granular lymphocyte leukemia. Study context: Among healthy controls, a particular HLA allele went with more CDR3 'QG' motifs. Findings of the study overall: 8/27 top patient clones versus 2/35 control clones were TRBV06-family.

The assay was run at survey level. In the original analysis: Productive clonotypes were detectable down to 2.59 x 10-5 frequency. Clones were read by immunoSEQ multiplex PCR, and TCRdb kept only the in-frame ones, dropping some. The DNA was the basis for D and trimming; V, J and clone size are from that table. This repertoire shows around 35,000 clones, approximately 71% found once; its top ten account for 1.5% to 2%. Germline loops: CDR1 SGHAT, CDR2 FQNNGV. V gave up 1 base and J gave up 0 bases, with 10 bases separating them. This CDR3 has 16 amino acids. The receptor was isolated from a human donor in good health. The chain combines TRBV11-2 with TRBJ2-1; no clear D. The specimen was CD4+ T cells from blood buffy coats. The CDR3 DNA sequence: TGTGCCAGCAGCTTAGTCCCGGTAAGCTCCTACAATGAGCAGTTCTTC. Protein product: CASSLVPVSSYNEQFF. Supplemented by reference TRBV11-2 and TRBJ2-1, the full variable domain reads EAGVAQSPRYKIIEKRQSVAFWCNPISGHATLYWYQQILGQGPKLLIQFQNNGVVDDSQLPKDRFSAERLKGVDSTLKIQPAKLEDSAVYLCASSLVPVSSYNEQFFGPGTRLTVL.